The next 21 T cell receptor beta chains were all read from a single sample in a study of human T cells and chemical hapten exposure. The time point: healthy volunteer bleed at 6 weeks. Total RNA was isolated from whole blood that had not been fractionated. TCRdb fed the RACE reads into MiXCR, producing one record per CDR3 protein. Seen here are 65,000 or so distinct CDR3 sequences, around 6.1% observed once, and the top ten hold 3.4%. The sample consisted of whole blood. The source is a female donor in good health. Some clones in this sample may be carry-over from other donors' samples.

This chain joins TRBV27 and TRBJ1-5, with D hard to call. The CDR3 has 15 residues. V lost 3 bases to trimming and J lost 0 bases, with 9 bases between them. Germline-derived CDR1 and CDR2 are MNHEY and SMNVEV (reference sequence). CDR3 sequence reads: CASSLYGFSNQPQHF. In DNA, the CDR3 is TGTGCCAGCAGTTTGTACGGCTTTAGCAATCAGCCCCAGCATTTT.

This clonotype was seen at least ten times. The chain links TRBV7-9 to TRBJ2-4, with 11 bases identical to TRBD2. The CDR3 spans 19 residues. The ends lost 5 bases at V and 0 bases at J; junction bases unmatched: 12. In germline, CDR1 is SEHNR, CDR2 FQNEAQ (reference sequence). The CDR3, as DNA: TGTGCCAGCAGCGAAGTGACTAGCGGGGATCCTCTAGCCAAAAACATTCAGTACTTC. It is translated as CASSEVTSGDPLAKNIQYF.

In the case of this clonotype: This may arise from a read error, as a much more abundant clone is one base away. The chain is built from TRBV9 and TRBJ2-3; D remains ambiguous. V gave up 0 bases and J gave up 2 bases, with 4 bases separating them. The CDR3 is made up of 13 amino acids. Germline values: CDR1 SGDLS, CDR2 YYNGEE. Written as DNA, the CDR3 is TGTGCCAGCAGCGTAGCCATCACAGATACGCAGTATTTT. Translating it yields CASSVAITDTQYF.

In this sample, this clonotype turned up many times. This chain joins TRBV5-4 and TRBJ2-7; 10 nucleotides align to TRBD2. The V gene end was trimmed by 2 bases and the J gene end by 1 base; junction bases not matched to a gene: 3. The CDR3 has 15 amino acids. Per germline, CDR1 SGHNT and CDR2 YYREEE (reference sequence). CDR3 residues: CASSLLAGLSYEQYF. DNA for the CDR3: TGTGCCAGCAGCTTACTAGCGGGACTATCCTACGAGCAGTACTTC. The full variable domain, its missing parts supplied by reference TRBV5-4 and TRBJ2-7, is ETGVTQSPTHLIKTRGQQVTLRCSSQSGHNTVSWYQQALGQGPQFIFQYYREEENGRGNFPPRFSGLQFPNYSSELNVNALELDDSALYLCASSLLAGLSYEQYFGPGTRLTVT.

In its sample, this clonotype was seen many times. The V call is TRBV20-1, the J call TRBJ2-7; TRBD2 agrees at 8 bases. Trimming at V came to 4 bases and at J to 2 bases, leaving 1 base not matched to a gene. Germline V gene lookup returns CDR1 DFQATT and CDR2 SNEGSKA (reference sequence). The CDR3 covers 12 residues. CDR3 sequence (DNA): TGCAGTGCTAAGACTAGCGCCTACGAGCAGTACTTC. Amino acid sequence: CSAKTSAYEQYF.

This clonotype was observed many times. CDR3 sequence reads: CASSRGGAESNYGYTF. For the CDR3, the DNA is TGTGCCAGCAGCCGCGGAGGGGCGGAATCCAACTATGGCTACACCTTC. This chain links TRBV12-3 or TRBV12-4 with TRBJ1-2; D perhaps matches TRBD1 (5 bases). Between the trimmed V and J ends, which lost 6 bases and 2 bases, there was a span of 19 bases. This CDR3 spans 16 amino acids.

CDR3 region: CASLRTFYEQYF. CDR3 nucleotide sequence: TGTGCCAGCCTCCGGACATTTTACGAGCAGTACTTC. V usage is TRBV6-6 and J usage is TRBJ2-7; D might be TRBD1 (5 bases). The CDR3 is 12 residues long. Trimming took 8 bases from V and 4 from J, leaving 12 bases between them. In germline, CDR1 is MNHNY, CDR2 SVGAGI (reference sequence).

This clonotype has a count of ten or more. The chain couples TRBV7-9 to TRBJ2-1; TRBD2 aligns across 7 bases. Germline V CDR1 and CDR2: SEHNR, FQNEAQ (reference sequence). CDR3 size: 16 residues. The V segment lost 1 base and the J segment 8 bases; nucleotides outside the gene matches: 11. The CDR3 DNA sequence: TGTGCCAGCAGCTTAGGGGACTGGGCGGGAGACTATGAGCAGTTCTTC. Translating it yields CASSLGDWAGDYEQFF.

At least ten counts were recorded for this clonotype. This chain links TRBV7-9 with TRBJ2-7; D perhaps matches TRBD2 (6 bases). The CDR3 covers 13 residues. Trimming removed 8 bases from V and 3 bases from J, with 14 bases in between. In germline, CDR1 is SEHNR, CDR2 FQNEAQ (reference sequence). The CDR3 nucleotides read TGTGCCAGCCAGCTAGCCGGGGGCTACGAGCAGTACTTC. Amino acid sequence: CASQLAGGYEQYF.

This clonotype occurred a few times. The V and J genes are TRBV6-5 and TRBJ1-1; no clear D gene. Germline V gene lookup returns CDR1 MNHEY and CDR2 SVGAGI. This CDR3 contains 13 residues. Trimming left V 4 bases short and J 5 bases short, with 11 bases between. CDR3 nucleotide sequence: TGTGCCAGCAGTTCCCCGGGAACGACTGAAGCTTTCTTT. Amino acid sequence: CASSSPGTTEAFF.

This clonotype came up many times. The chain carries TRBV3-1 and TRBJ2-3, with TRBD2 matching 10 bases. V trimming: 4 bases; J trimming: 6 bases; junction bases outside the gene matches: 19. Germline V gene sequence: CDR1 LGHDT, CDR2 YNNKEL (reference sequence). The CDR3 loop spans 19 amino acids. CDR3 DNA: TGTGCCAGCAGCCCAAGCGACTATCGAAGCGGGAGGGCCAGGGATACGCAGTATTTT. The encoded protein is CASSPSDYRSGRARDTQYF.

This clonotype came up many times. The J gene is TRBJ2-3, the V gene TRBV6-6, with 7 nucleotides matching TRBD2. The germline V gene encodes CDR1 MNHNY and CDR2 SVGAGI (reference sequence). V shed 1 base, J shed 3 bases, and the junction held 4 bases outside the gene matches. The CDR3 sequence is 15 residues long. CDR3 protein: CASSYYVGGTDTQYF. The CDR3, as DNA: TGTGCCAGCAGTTACTATGTCGGGGGGACAGATACGCAGTATTTT.

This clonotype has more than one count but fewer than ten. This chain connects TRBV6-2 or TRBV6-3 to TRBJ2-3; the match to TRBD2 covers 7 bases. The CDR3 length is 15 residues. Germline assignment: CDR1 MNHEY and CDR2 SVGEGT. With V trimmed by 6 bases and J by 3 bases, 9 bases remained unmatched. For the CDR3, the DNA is TGTGCCAGCAGGCTACTTAGCGGGCCTACAGATACGCAGTATTTT. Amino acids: CASRLLSGPTDTQYF.

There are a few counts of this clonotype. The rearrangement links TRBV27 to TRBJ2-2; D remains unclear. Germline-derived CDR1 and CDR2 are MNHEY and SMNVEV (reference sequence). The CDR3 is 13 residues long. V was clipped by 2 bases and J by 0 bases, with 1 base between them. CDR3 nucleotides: TGTGCCAGCAGTTTAACGAACACCGGGGAGCTGTTTTTT. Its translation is CASSLTNTGELFF.

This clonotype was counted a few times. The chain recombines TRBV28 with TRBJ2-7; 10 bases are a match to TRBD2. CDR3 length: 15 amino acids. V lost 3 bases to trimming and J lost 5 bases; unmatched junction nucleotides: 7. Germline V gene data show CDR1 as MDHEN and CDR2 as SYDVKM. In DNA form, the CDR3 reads TGTGCCAGCAGTTTCGGGCTAGCGGGAGTTGACGAGCAGTACTTC. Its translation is CASSFGLAGVDEQYF.

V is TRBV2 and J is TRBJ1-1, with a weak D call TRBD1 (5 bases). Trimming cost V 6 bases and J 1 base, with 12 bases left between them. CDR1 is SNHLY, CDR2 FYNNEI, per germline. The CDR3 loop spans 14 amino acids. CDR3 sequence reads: CASRVGTANTEAFF. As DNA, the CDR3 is TGTGCCAGCAGAGTCGGGACCGCGAACACTGAAGCTTTCTTT.

CDR3 nucleotide sequence: TGTGCCAGCAGTGACATACCTAGCGTCACAATTTACAATGAGCAGTTCTTC. This translates into CASSDIPSVTIYNEQFF. The chain is built from TRBV6-1 and TRBJ2-1, with D maybe TRBD2 (6 bases). Trimming removed 3 bases from V and 4 bases from J, with 19 bases in between. The CDR3 length is 17 residues. Germline CDR1 reads MNHNS; CDR2 reads SASEGT.

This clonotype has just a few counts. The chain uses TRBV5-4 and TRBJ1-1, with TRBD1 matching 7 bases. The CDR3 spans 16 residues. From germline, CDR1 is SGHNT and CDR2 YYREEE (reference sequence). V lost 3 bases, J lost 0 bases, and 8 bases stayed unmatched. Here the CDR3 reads CASSSEPTGMNTEAFF. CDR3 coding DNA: TGTGCCAGCAGCTCGGAACCGACAGGGATGAACACTGAAGCTTTCTTT.

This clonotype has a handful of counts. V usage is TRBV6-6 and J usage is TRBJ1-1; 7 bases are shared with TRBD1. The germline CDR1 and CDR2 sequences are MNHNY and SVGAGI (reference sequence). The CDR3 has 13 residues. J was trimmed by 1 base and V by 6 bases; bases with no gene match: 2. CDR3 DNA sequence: TGTGCCAGCAGGTGGACAGGGAACACTGAAGCTTTCTTT. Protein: CASRWTGNTEAFF.

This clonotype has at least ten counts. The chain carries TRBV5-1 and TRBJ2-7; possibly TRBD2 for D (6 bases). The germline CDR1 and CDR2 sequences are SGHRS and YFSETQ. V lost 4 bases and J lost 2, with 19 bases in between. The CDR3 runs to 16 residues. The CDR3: CASSPRVSAGPYEQYF. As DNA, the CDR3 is TGCGCCAGCAGCCCGAGGGTGTCGGCGGGACCCTACGAGCAGTACTTC.

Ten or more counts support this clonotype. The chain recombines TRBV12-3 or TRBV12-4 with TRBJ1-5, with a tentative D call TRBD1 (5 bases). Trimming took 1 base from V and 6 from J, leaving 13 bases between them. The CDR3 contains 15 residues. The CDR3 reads CASSLEGNGIQPQHF. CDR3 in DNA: TGTGCCAGCAGTTTAGAGGGGAACGGAATTCAGCCCCAGCATTTT.